A single sample gave rise to the 21 T cell receptor beta chains below, sequenced in a study of blood T cell repertoires in COVID-19. Libraries were prepared by immunoSEQ multiplex PCR; TCRdb keeps only in-frame clonotypes and omits some of them. The data contain around 130,000 clones, roughly 90% of them seen just once; the ten biggest clones take up around 2.1%. The sample consisted of peripheral blood. These receptors were collected from a man aged 65 to 85 with active COVID-19.

The CDR3 here is CASRTPGYRNEQFF. CDR3 coding DNA: TGTGCCAGCAGAACTCCAGGCTATCGGAATGAGCAGTTCTTC. The chain is built from TRBV27 and TRBJ2-1; no reliable D call. V lost 6 bases and J 7 bases, leaving 16 bases between the germline ends. The CDR3 is made up of 14 amino acids. Per germline, CDR1 MNHEY and CDR2 SMNVEV (reference sequence).

V and J are TRBV7-9 and TRBJ2-4, with 11 bases identical to TRBD2. Germline V gene sequence: CDR1 SEHNR, CDR2 FQNEAQ (reference sequence). Trimming cost V 4 bases and J 9 bases; bases outside gene matches: 5. This CDR3 spans 14 amino acids. The CDR3: CASSSLAGAGIQYF. DNA of the CDR3: TGTGCCAGCAGCTCACTAGCGGGAGCTGGCATTCAGTACTTC. Variable domain in full (rest from reference TRBV7-9 and TRBJ2-4): DTGVSQNPRHKITKRGQNVTFRCDPISEHNRLYWYRQTLGQGPEFLTYFQNEAQLEKSRLLSDRFSAERPKGSFSTLEIQRTEQGDSAMYLCASSSLAGAGIQYFGAGTRLSVL.

This chain joins TRBV7-2 and TRBJ1-6; D is unclear. CDR1 and CDR2 from the germline V gene are SGHTA and FQGNSA. Trimming removed 7 bases from V and 10 bases from J, with 20 bases in between. This CDR3 has 15 residues. CDR3 amino acids: CASNLGGIGPSPLHF. The CDR3 bases are TGTGCCAGCAACCTTGGAGGAATAGGCCCCTCACCCCTCCACTTT.

This clone was seen a handful of times. The chain couples TRBV6-5 to TRBJ1-1; D is uncertain. V was cut by 4 bases and J by 1 base, with 7 bases left in between. Germline CDR1 is MNHEY and CDR2 is SVGAGI. The CDR3 loop spans 13 amino acids. CDR3 residues: CASSLRQNTEAFF. The CDR3 DNA sequence: TGTGCCAGCAGTTTACGACAGAACACTGAAGCTTTCTTT.

The rearrangement links TRBV3-1 (or the pseudogene TRBV3-2) to TRBJ2-5; a possible D gene is TRBD1 (6 bases). The CDR3 runs 12 residues. Per the germline V gene, CDR1 is LGHDT and CDR2 is YNNKEL (reference sequence). The V end was cut by 4 bases, the J end by 4 bases, with 7 bases between. CDR3 sequence: CASSRGGETQYF. CDR3 nucleotide sequence: TGTGCCAGCAGCCGAGGGGGAGAGACCCAGTACTTC.

This chain connects TRBV7-2 to TRBJ1-5; the D gene is possibly TRBD1 (5 bases). The germline V and J ends were trimmed by 5 bases and 4 bases, with 15 bases remaining between them. CDR1 SGHTA and CDR2 FQGNSA come from the germline V gene. The CDR3 is made up of 15 amino acids. CDR3: CASSTTAMGNQPQHF. Written as DNA, the CDR3 is TGTGCCAGCAGCACGACAGCTATGGGTAATCAGCCCCAGCATTTT.

The V gene is TRBV23-1, the J gene TRBJ1-4, with 11 positions matching TRBD1. TRBV23-1 is known as an ORF, though its function is uncertain. J lost 8 bases, V lost 0 bases, and 11 bases had no gene match. This CDR3 comprises 18 residues. CDR3 in amino acids: CASSQSGTGGLPLEKLFF. The DNA for the CDR3 is TGCGCCAGCAGTCAATCTGGGACAGGGGGGCTCCCGCTAGAAAAACTGTTTTTT.

This sequence joins TRBV2 and TRBJ2-7, with D possibly being TRBD2 (6 bases). This CDR3 region has 14 residues. V was shortened by 10 bases and J by 0 bases, with 16 bases between the two germline ends. Germline V gene lookup returns CDR1 SNHLY and CDR2 FYNNEI. CDR3 in amino acids: CAINPGLNSYEQYF. As DNA, the CDR3 is TGTGCCATCAATCCGGGACTGAACTCCTACGAGCAGTACTTC.

CDR3 DNA sequence: TGCGCCAGCAGCGGAGGAAAGGCCAATGAGCAGTTCTTC. Protein product: CASSGGKANEQFF. This chain links TRBV5-1 with TRBJ2-1, with D perhaps matching TRBD2 (5 bases). The CDR3 contains 13 residues. CDR1 is SGHRS, CDR2 YFSETQ, per germline. V gave up 4 bases and J gave up 6 bases, with 11 bases separating them.

This sequence joins TRBV18 and TRBJ2-1; 8 nucleotides align to TRBD2. Unmatched junction bases numbered 7, after V lost 5 bases and J lost 4 bases. The length of the CDR3 is 15 residues. CDR1 and CDR2 from the germline V gene are KGHSH and LQKENI. The CDR3 nucleotides read TGTGCCAGCTCAGTTAGCGGGACCGATTACAATGAGCAGTTCTTC. It specifies CASSVSGTDYNEQFF.

V gene TRBV28 combines with J gene TRBJ2-3, with D perhaps matching TRBD1 (5 bases). Trimming pared 2 bases from V and 3 bases from J, leaving 6 bases between. Per germline, CDR1 MDHEN and CDR2 SYDVKM. This CDR3 has 13 amino acids. The CDR3 nucleotides read TGTGCCAGCAGTTTAGACAGAACAGATACGCAGTATTTT. It encodes CASSLDRTDTQYF.

This chain uses TRBV6-4 with TRBJ2-1, with 8 bases aligning to TRBD2. V shed 4 bases and J 2 bases; nucleotides not matched to a gene: 4. Germline CDR1 reads MRHNA; CDR2 reads SNTAGT. The CDR3 length is 15 residues. CDR3 sequence (DNA): TGTGCCAGCAGTGGGGATAGCGGGGCCTACAATGAGCAGTTCTTC. Translated: CASSGDSGAYNEQFF.

The chain employs TRBV6-2 or TRBV6-3 and TRBJ2-1, with 11 bases lining up with TRBD2. There are 16 residues in the CDR3. Trimming at V came to 2 bases and at J to 10 bases, leaving 10 bases not matched to a gene. Germline V lookup: CDR1 MNHEY, CDR2 SVGEGT. The CDR3 loop reads CASSYTLSGRAGEQFF. CDR3 DNA: TGTGCCAGCAGTTACACACTTAGCGGGAGGGCCGGCGAGCAGTTCTTC.

V gene TRBV7-2 combines with J gene TRBJ2-1, with 8 bases aligning to TRBD2. The CDR3 extends over 19 amino acids. V shed 2 bases, J shed 0 bases, and the junction held 12 bases outside the gene matches. Germline CDR1 reads SGHTA; CDR2 reads FQGNSA. The CDR3 DNA reads as TGTGCCAGCAGCTTACGGACTAGCTCTCGGATAGGCTCCTACAATGAGCAGTTCTTC. It translates to CASSLRTSSRIGSYNEQFF. Complete variable domain (other parts from reference TRBV7-2 and TRBJ2-1): GAGVSQSPSNKVTEKGKDVELRCDPISGHTALYWYRQSLGQGLEFLIYFQGNSAPDKSGLPSDRFSAERTGGSVSTLTIQRTQQEDSAVYLCASSLRTSSRIGSYNEQFFGPGTRLTVL.

This chain connects TRBV7-2 to TRBJ2-3; 11 positions match TRBD1. Germline V gene data show CDR1 as SGHTA and CDR2 as FQGNSA. With 5 bases clipped from V and 5 bases from J, the junction kept 9 bases outside the gene matches. The CDR3 is 16 residues long. This CDR3 is CASSPQMDRGRDTQYF. The CDR3 DNA sequence: TGTGCCAGCAGCCCCCAAATGGACAGGGGGCGAGATACGCAGTATTTT.

The V gene is TRBV3-1 (or the pseudogene TRBV3-2), the J gene TRBJ2-1; 11 bases agree with TRBD2. This CDR3 has 17 residues. Germline values: CDR1 LGHDT, CDR2 YNNKEL (reference sequence). With V trimmed by 0 bases and J by 3 bases, 4 bases remained unmatched. DNA for the CDR3: TGTGCCAGCAGCCAAGATGGGGGGACTAGCGGCTACAATGAGCAGTTCTTC. Its protein is CASSQDGGTSGYNEQFF.

The rearrangement uses TRBV5-8 and TRBJ2-1; D uncertain. V gave up 4 bases and J gave up 4 bases, with 30 bases separating them. CDR3 length: 20 amino acids. Germline CDR1 is SGHTS and CDR2 is YDEGEE. CDR3 residues: CASSPFTDLGAAMSYNEQFF. The CDR3 DNA follows: TGTGCCAGCAGCCCCTTTACCGACCTAGGCGCGGCTATGAGTTACAATGAGCAGTTCTTC.

The chain joins TRBV5-1 to TRBJ2-3; tentatively, D is TRBD2 (6 bases). From germline, CDR1 is SGHRS and CDR2 YFSETQ. This CDR3 region has 15 residues. Deletions cut 2 bases from V and 1 base from J, with 11 bases between. The CDR3 reads CASSFGGGGTDTQYF. The CDR3 nucleotides are TGCGCCAGCAGCTTTGGTGGAGGGGGCACAGATACGCAGTATTTT.

This chain links TRBV5-1 with TRBJ2-3; 7 bases align to TRBD2. Trimming took 1 base from V and 2 from J; bases not matched to a gene: 1. Looked up from germline, CDR1 is SGHRS and CDR2 is YFSETQ. This CDR3 has 14 residues. The CDR3 sequence is CASSLLADTDTQYF. DNA of the CDR3: TGCGCCAGCAGCTTGCTAGCGGACACAGATACGCAGTATTTT.

This chain connects TRBV6-5 to TRBJ2-7; a possible D gene is TRBD2 (6 bases). This CDR3 is 16 amino acids long. V lost 0 bases and J lost 1, with 13 bases in between. Germline CDR1 is MNHEY and CDR2 is SVGAGI. CDR3 coding DNA: TGTGCCAGCAGTTACTCCGCAGGAGGGAAATCCTACGAGCAGTACTTC. This translates into CASSYSAGGKSYEQYF.

The V call is TRBV10-1, the J call TRBJ2-1; 8 bases are shared with TRBD2. Germline V gene lookup returns CDR1 WNHNN and CDR2 SYGVQD (reference sequence). This CDR3 has 16 amino acids. The J segment lost 5 bases and the V segment lost 0 bases, leaving 6 bases of the junction unmatched. The CDR3 reads CASSESGGRRNNEQFF. The CDR3 DNA reads TGCGCCAGCAGTGAGTCCGGCGGGAGGCGGAACAATGAGCAGTTCTTC.